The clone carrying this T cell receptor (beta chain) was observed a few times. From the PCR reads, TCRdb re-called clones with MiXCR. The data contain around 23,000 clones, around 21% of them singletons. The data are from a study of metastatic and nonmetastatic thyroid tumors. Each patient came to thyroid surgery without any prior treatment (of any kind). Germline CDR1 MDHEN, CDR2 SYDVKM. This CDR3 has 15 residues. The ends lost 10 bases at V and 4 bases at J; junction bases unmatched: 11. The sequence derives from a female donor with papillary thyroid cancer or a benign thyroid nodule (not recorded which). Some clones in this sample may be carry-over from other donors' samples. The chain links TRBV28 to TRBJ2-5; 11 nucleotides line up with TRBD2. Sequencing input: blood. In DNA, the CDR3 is TGTGCCACTACACTAGCGGGAGTGGGGGGAGAGACCCAGTACTTC. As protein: CATTLAGVGGETQYF.